Listed below are T cell receptor beta chains from one sample, sequenced in a study of blood T cell repertoires in COVID-19. Produced via immunoSEQ multiplex PCR; TCRdb's table is partial and in-frame only. The table has about 26,000 clones, approximately 77% seen once; the top ten hold roughly 34%. The sample was peripheral blood. Every receptor here comes from a human donor in a cohort sampled during active COVID-19. The CDR3 runs from the conserved cysteine through the conserved F or W.

V: TRBV30
CDR3: CAWSPGQGTEAFF

V: TRBV11-2
CDR3: CASSLDFNQPQHF

V: TRBV5-1
CDR3: CASSLDTSAAWETQYF

V: TRBV28
CDR3: CASYVPGTGGSRNYGYTF

V: TRBV27
CDR3: CASSLDRGAYEQYF

V: TRBV19
CDR3: CASSRDRANTGELFF

V: TRBV18
CDR3: CASSPGLGQETQYF

V: TRBV4-3
CDR3: CASSQLSANYGYTF

V: TRBV5-4
CDR3: CASSRGTGRNTEAFF

V: TRBV9
CDR3: CASSEPGTNTEAFF

V: TRBV9
CDR3: CASSVAGGNLGANVLTF

V: TRBV4-1
CDR3: CASSQDRTVYGYTF

V: TRBV10-3
CDR3: CAVSGSSEQYF

V: TRBV2
CDR3: CASSDQGWSTGELFF

V: TRBV7-2
CDR3: CASGVGGVAEAFF

V: TRBV7-9
CDR3: CASPPPGGLAGVVEFF

V: TRBV5-6
CDR3: CASSLRGAQGNQPQHF

V: TRBV4-2
CDR3: CASSQERLDFSGYTF